What follows is one T cell receptor (beta chain) and its context. The sample comes from a study of OX40 agonist ivuxolimab in advanced cancers. In the study overall: The group had a mean age of approximately 60 years, ranged from about 23 to 79, and was 82.7% male.

Germline V gene lookup returns CDR1 MGHDK and CDR2 SYGVNS. Trimming removed 3 bases at V and 6 bases at J, with 4 bases between. CDR3 size: 11 residues. The repertoire was sequenced with immunoSEQ multiplex PCR; TCRdb's copy has only in-frame clones and lacks some. The top ten clones hold roughly 1.1% of a sample with about 130,000 clones, approximately 90% of them seen once. The chain links TRBV25-1 to TRBJ2-3, with D uncertain. The specimen comprised CD4+ or CD8+ T cells sorted from blood, sampled in a trial of the OX40 agonist ivuxolimab. This TCR was recovered from an adult with an advanced solid tumor such as melanoma, head and neck, liver or kidney cancer. The CDR3 bases are TGTGCCAGCAGTGATTTGGATACGCAGTATTTT. Its protein product is CASSDLDTQYF.